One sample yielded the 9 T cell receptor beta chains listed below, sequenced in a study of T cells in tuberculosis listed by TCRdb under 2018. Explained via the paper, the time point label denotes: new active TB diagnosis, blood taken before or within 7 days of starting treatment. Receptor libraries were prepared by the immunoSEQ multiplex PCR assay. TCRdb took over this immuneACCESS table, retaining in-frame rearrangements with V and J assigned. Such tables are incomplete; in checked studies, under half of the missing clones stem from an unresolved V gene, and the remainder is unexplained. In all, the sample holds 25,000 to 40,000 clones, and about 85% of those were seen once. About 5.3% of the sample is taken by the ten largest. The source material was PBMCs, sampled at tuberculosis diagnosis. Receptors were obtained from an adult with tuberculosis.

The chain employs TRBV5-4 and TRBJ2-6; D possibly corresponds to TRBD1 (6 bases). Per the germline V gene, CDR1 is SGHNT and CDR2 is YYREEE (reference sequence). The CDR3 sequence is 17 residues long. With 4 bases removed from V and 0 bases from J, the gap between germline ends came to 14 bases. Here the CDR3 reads CASSGGTSPSGANVLTF. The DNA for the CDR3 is TGTGCCAGCAGCGGGGGCACCTCACCCTCTGGGGCCAACGTCCTGACTTTC.

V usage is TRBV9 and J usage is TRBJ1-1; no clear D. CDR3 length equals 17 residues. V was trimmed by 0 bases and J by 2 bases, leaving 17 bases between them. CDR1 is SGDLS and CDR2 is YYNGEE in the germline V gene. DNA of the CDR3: TGTGCCAGCAGCGTAGGTGAGGGATTGGGCAAAAACACTGAAGCTTTCTTT. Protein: CASSVGEGLGKNTEAFF.

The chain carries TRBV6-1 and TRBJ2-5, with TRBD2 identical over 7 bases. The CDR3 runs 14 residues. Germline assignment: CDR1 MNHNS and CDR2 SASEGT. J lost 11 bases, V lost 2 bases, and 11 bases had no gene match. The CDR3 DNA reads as TGTGCCAGCAGTGAAAGGATGGCGGCGGGGGATCAGTACTTC. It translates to CASSERMAAGDQYF.

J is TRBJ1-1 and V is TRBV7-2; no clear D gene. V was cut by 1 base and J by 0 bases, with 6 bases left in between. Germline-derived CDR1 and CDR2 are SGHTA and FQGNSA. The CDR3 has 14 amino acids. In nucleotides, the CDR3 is TGTGCCAGCAGCTTAGAGCGGATGAACACTGAAGCTTTCTTT. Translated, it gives CASSLERMNTEAFF.

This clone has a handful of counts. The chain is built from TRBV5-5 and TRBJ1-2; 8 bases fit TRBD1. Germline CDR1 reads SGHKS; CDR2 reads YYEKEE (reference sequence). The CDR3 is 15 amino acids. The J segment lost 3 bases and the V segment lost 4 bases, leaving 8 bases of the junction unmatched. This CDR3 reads CASSPTGAIDYGYTF. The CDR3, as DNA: TGTGCCAGCAGCCCGACAGGGGCGATTGACTATGGCTACACCTTC.

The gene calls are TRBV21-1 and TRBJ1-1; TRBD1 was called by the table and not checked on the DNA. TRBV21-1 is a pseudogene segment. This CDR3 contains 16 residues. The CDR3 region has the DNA TGTGCCAGCGGAAAGACAGGGAGAGATGGGGACACTGAAGCTTTCTTT. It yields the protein CASGKTGRDGDTEAFF.

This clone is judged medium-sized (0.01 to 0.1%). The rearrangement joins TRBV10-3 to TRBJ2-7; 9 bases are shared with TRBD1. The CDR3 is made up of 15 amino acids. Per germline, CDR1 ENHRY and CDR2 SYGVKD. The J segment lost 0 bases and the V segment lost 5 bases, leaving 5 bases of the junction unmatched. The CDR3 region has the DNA TGTGCCATCAGTTCGGGACAGGGACTCTCCTACGAGCAGTACTTC. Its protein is CAISSGQGLSYEQYF.

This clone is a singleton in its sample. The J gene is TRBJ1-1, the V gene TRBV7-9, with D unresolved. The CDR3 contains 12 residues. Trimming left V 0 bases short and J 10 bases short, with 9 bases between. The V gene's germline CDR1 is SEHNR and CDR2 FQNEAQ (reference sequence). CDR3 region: CASSLAPGLAFF. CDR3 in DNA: TGTGCCAGCAGCTTAGCCCCGGGATTAGCTTTCTTT.

The CDR3 loop is CASMGDRGYNEQFF. DNA of the CDR3: TGTGCCAGCATGGGGGACAGGGGTTACAATGAGCAGTTCTTC. This rearrangement joins TRBV28 to TRBJ2-1; 10 positions match TRBD1. Germline values: CDR1 MDHEN, CDR2 SYDVKM. With V trimmed by 7 bases and J by 4 bases, 4 bases remained unmatched. The length of the CDR3 is 14 residues.